The source of this TCR beta chain is a study of blood T cells in healthy people across ages. The study's findings and limits: In the absence of known donor CMV status, changes in expanded clonotypes were possibly confounded. Reliance upon unsorted PBMCs precluded definitive naive versus antigen-experienced comparison.

As for this clonotype: Its target is unknown.

Using a J-beta primer mix together with a sample-barcoded 5' primer, a second PCR was run for roughly 7 to 11 cycles. Using its own MiXCR run on the 5' RACE reads, TCRdb lists one record per CDR3 protein. Altogether fewer than 950,000 distinct CDR3 sequences are present, under 40% being singletons, with the ten largest covering 10% to 15%. The CDR3 has 15 residues. Germline CDR1 and CDR2: DFQATT and SNEGSKA (reference sequence). Trimming cost V 0 bases and J 6 bases, with 17 bases left between them. J is TRBJ1-1 and V is TRBV20-1; tentative D call: TRBD1 (6 bases). This sequence originates from a man younger than 35 in good health. Sequenced sample: blood. CDR3 in amino acids: CSARDSRTAQPEAFF. CDR3 nucleotide sequence: TGCAGTGCTAGAGATTCAAGGACAGCACAACCTGAAGCTTTCTTT.